Presented here are 5 T cell receptor beta chains from one specimen sequenced in a study of blood T cell repertoires in COVID-19. Method: immunoSEQ multiplex PCR; TCRdb's copy keeps in-frame clones and lacks some. The sample carries 300,000 to 400,000 clones, around 89% recorded once. Sequencing input: PBMCs or T cells enriched from blood (not recorded which). The receptors derive from a woman younger than 30 who had recovered from COVID-19.

This clone has a handful of counts. This chain joins TRBV2 and TRBJ1-6, with TRBD1 matching over 7 bases. This CDR3 region has 15 residues. Trimming cost V 6 bases and J 7 bases; bases outside gene matches: 9. Germline values: CDR1 SNHLY, CDR2 FYNNEI. The CDR3 nucleotides read TGTGCCAGCAGGAGACAGGGATCCGGAAATTCACCCCTCCACTTT. Protein product: CASRRQGSGNSPLHF.

V and J are TRBV6-5 and TRBJ2-3, with D tentatively TRBD2 (7 bases). V lost 8 bases, J lost 0 bases, and 12 bases lay in between. CDR1 MNHEY and CDR2 SVGAGI come from the germline V gene. This CDR3 has 14 residues. For the CDR3, the DNA is TGTGCCAGCCTTGCGGGGGCTAGCACAGATACGCAGTATTTT. Protein sequence: CASLAGASTDTQYF.

This clone has a handful of counts. V gene TRBV7-3 combines with J gene TRBJ1-1, with D maybe TRBD1 (6 bases). V gave up 2 bases and J gave up 4 bases, with 14 bases separating them. In germline, CDR1 is SGHTA, CDR2 FQGTGA. CDR3 length equals 15 residues. This chain's CDR3 is CASSLSQTGSTEAFF. CDR3 in DNA: TGTGCCAGCAGCTTATCCCAGACAGGAAGCACTGAAGCTTTCTTT.

This chain uses TRBV7-2 with TRBJ2-1; 9 bases align to TRBD1. V shed 1 base and J 5 bases; nucleotides not matched to a gene: 3. Germline V gene data show CDR1 as SGHTA and CDR2 as FQGNSA. CDR3 size: 15 residues. The CDR3 sequence is CASSLVGQGNNEQFF. The CDR3 nucleotides are TGTGCCAGCAGCTTAGTGGGACAGGGTAACAATGAGCAGTTCTTC. Combining the CDR3 with reference TRBV7-2 and TRBJ2-1 gives the whole variable domain GAGVSQSPSNKVTEKGKDVELRCDPISGHTALYWYRQSLGQGLEFLIYFQGNSAPDKSGLPSDRFSAERTGGSVSTLTIQRTQQEDSAVYLCASSLVGQGNNEQFFGPGTRLTVL.

V gene TRBV30 combines with J gene TRBJ2-6; possibly TRBD2 for D (5 bases). The CDR3 spans 16 residues. From germline, CDR1 is GTSNPN and CDR2 SVGIG (reference sequence). Trimming cost V 2 bases and J 1 base, with 12 bases left between them. Written as DNA, the CDR3 is TGTGCCTGGAGTAGAGGGATTCTGTCTGGGGCCAACGTCCTGACTTTC. As protein: CAWSRGILSGANVLTF.